The 20 T cell receptor beta chains below come from one sample, sequenced in a study of regulatory T cells in long-lasting Graves disease. Both iRepertoire HTBI primers and Arm-PCR of CDR3 regions were used to build the TCR beta libraries. TCRdb re-derived calls from the multiplex PCR reads in MiXCR, one entry per CDR3 protein. Of 600,000 to 800,000 distinct CDR3 sequences in the sample, 25% to 35% are singletons; the top ten hold about 40%. Time point specified: persistent/refractory GD, antithyroid drugs over 5 years with positive TRAb. Following extraction of RNA from PBMCs, that RNA was used to make the TCR library. Source: peripheral blood mononuclear cells (PBMCs), taken when the disease was refractory, from a patient treated with antithyroid drugs. The receptors were gathered from a female donor with Graves disease.

This clonotype appeared a few times. This clone may be a read error of a much larger clone one base away. The chain is built from TRBV11-2 and TRBJ2-7; TRBD2 matches 8 bases. From germline, CDR1 is SGHAT and CDR2 FQNNGV. The CDR3 length is 15 residues. This CDR3 reads CAGSSPGTRVYEQYF. As DNA, the CDR3 is TGTGCCGGCAGCTCACCCGGGACTAGGGTGTACGAGCAGTACTTC.

This clonotype was counted many times. J is TRBJ1-5 and V is TRBV2, with TRBD1 as a possible D gene (5 bases). V was trimmed by 5 bases and J by 1 base, leaving 12 bases between them. The length of the CDR3 is 15 residues. CDR1 is SNHLY and CDR2 is FYNNEI in the germline V gene. CDR3 sequence (DNA): TGTGCCAGCAGTTGGACACGGAAGAGCAATCAGCCCCAGCATTTT. It translates to CASSWTRKSNQPQHF.

This clonotype was detected many times. This rearrangement joins TRBV6-5 to TRBJ1-4; a possible D gene is TRBD1 (5 bases). V lost 4 bases and J 8 bases, leaving 14 bases between the germline ends. CDR3 length: 14 amino acids. Germline assignment: CDR1 MNHEY and CDR2 SVGAGI. In DNA form, the CDR3 reads TGTGCCAGCAGTTGGATGACAGACGGAGAAAAACTGTTTTTT. It encodes CASSWMTDGEKLFF.

Comments on this clonotype: This may arise from a read error, as a much more abundant clone is one base away. The J gene is TRBJ1-1, the V gene TRBV2, with 7 bases lining up with TRBD1. CDR3 length: 13 amino acids. Germline lookup yields CDR1 SNHLY and CDR2 FYNNEI. CDR3 sequence (DNA): TGTGCCAGCAGCCGACAGGGACCCACTGAAGCTCTCTTT. Translation: CASSRQGPTEALF.

This clonotype was seen repeatedly, ten times or more. The J gene is TRBJ1-6, the V gene TRBV28, with 7 bases that match TRBD1. Germline-derived CDR1 and CDR2 are MDHEN and SYDVKM. V was pared by 8 bases and J by 4 bases, with 8 bases of the junction left unmatched. CDR3 size: 15 residues. This CDR3 reads CASGTGVTYNSPLHF. In DNA form, the CDR3 reads TGTGCCAGCGGAACAGGGGTTACATATAATTCACCCCTCCACTTT.

This clonotype was observed many times. V is TRBV28 and J is TRBJ1-1; D is unclear. Germline V gene lookup returns CDR1 MDHEN and CDR2 SYDVKM. The CDR3 has 14 amino acids. V lost 4 bases to trimming and J lost 1 base, with 10 bases between them. CDR3 region: CASSYGERNTEAFF. The CDR3 region has the DNA TGTGCCAGCAGTTACGGGGAACGGAACACTGAAGCTTTCTTT.

CDR3 residues: CASSHGLAGELFF. In DNA, the CDR3 is TGTGCCAGCAGTCATGGACTAGCCGGGGAGCTGTTTTTT. This chain joins TRBV12-3 or TRBV12-4 and TRBJ2-2; 7 bases fit TRBD2. The CDR3 extends over 13 amino acids. V lost 5 bases and J lost 6; bases outside the gene matches: 3.

This clonotype was counted only a few times. At one of its ends the junction is not consistent with the germline gene, which may arise from a read error. This sequence joins TRBV5-1 and TRBJ2-7; 7 bases align to TRBD1. Germline lookup yields CDR1 SGHRS and CDR2 YFSETQ. The CDR3 consists of 14 residues. CDR3 nucleotides: TGTGCCAGCAGTGAACAGGGGAGCTCCTACGAGCAGTACTTC. Translating it yields CASSEQGSSYEQYF. The full variable domain, completed using reference TRBV5-1 and TRBJ2-7, is KAGVTQTPRYLIKTRGQQVTLSCSPISGHRSVSWYQQTPGQGLQFLFEYFSETQRNKGNFPGRFSGRQFSNSRSEMNVSTLELGDSALYLCASSEQGSSYEQYFGPGTRLTVT.

This clonotype was recorded only once. A much bigger clone sits one base away, suggesting this may be a read error. The gene calls are TRBV19 and TRBJ1-4; D possibly corresponds to TRBD1 (6 bases). Germline lookup yields CDR1 LNHDA and CDR2 SQIVND (reference sequence). The CDR3 is 13 amino acids. The chain's CDR3 is CAGSMGAFEKLFF. In DNA, the CDR3 is TGTGCCGGTAGTATGGGGGCATTTGAAAAACTGTTTTTT.

There are a few counts of this clonotype. The J gene is TRBJ1-2, the V gene TRBV12-3 or TRBV12-4; 8 nucleotides match TRBD1. V shed 7 bases and J 4 bases; nucleotides not matched to a gene: 5. The CDR3 has 13 amino acids. For the CDR3, the DNA is TGTGCCAGCAAACCCGGGACAGGCTATGGCTACACCTTC. Translation gives CASKPGTGYGYTF.

This clonotype has just a few counts. J is TRBJ1-5 and V is TRBV6-2 or TRBV6-3, with 9 bases lining up with TRBD1. V gave up 6 bases and J gave up 6 bases; unmatched junction bases: 6. This CDR3 has 14 residues. Germline assignment: CDR1 MNHEY and CDR2 SVGEGT. The CDR3, as DNA: TGTGCCAGCAGCTCCGGACAGGGGACTCAGCCCCAGCATTTT. Translating it yields CASSSGQGTQPQHF.

V and J are TRBV27 and TRBJ1-6; D uncertain. The CDR3 runs to 15 residues. Looked up from germline, CDR1 is MNHEY and CDR2 is SMNVEV (reference sequence). The V gene lost 6 bases and the J gene lost 3 bases, with 12 bases spanning the gap. The CDR3 nucleotides read TGTGCCAGCAGGAGCCACGAGGGCTATAATTCACCCCTCCACTTT. It codes for CASRSHEGYNSPLHF.

There are many counts of this clonotype. V usage is TRBV2 and J usage is TRBJ1-5; D gene ambiguous. This CDR3 has 15 amino acids. Germline CDR1 SNHLY, CDR2 FYNNEI. V gave up 3 bases and J gave up 0 bases, with 9 bases separating them. CDR3 DNA sequence: TGTGCCAGCAGTGAGGAGGAGTATAGCAATCAGCCCCAGCATTTT. This translates into CASSEEEYSNQPQHF.

The chain employs TRBV10-3 and TRBJ1-1; D gene uncertain. CDR1 is ENHRY and CDR2 is SYGVKD in the germline V gene. The ends were cut back, 8 bases at V and 7 bases at J, with 20 bases in the middle. This CDR3 has 14 residues. The chain's CDR3 is CAIAEAQRFGEAFF. The CDR3 DNA follows: TGTGCCATCGCCGAGGCTCAGCGTTTCGGTGAAGCTTTCTTT.

The chain couples TRBV5-1 to TRBJ2-7; 12 bases agree with TRBD2. J was trimmed by 6 bases and V by 4 bases; bases with no gene match: 5. The CDR3 is 14 amino acids. Germline V gene data show CDR1 as SGHRS and CDR2 as YFSETQ. In nucleotides, the CDR3 is TGCGCCAGCAGCAAGACTAGCGGGAGAATCGAGCAGTACTTC. Protein product: CASSKTSGRIEQYF. Drawing the rest from reference TRBV5-1 and TRBJ2-7, the complete variable domain is KAGVTQTPRYLIKTRGQQVTLSCSPISGHRSVSWYQQTPGQGLQFLFEYFSETQRNKGNFPGRFSGRQFSNSRSEMNVSTLELGDSALYLCASSKTSGRIEQYFGPGTRLTVT.

This clonotype came up a few times. The chain employs TRBV6-1 and TRBJ1-1; D possibly corresponds to TRBD1 (5 bases). From germline, CDR1 is MNHNS and CDR2 SASEGT. V lost 7 bases to trimming and J lost 1 base, with 13 bases between them. CDR3 length: 14 residues. Written as DNA, the CDR3 is TGTGCCAGCAATATGGGACGGGGGAACACTGAAGCTTTCTTT. Translating gives CASNMGRGNTEAFF.

Comment on this clonotype: Germline is not matched at one junction end, which may reflect a read error. The chain employs TRBV6-1 and TRBJ1-4; D perhaps matches TRBD1 (6 bases). CDR3 length: 16 residues. Germline V CDR1 and CDR2: MNHNS, SASEGT. The CDR3 DNA reads as TGTGCCAGCAGCGAAGTTCATATGGGGGCTGGGGAAAAACTGTTTTTT. It encodes CASSEVHMGAGEKLFF.

V is TRBV28 and J is TRBJ2-2; a possible D gene is TRBD1 (5 bases). CDR1 and CDR2 (germline): MDHEN, SYDVKM. Deletions cut 3 bases from V and 5 bases from J, with 10 bases between. This CDR3 has 14 amino acids. CDR3 protein: CASSLRTLTGELFF. The DNA of the CDR3 is TGTGCCAGCAGTTTGCGGACACTTACCGGGGAGCTGTTTTTT.

V and J are TRBV6-5 and TRBJ2-7; D may be TRBD1 (5 bases). Germline loops: CDR1 MNHEY, CDR2 SVGAGI. Trimming cost V 2 bases and J 2 bases, with 16 bases left between them. The CDR3 has 16 amino acids. DNA for the CDR3: TGTGCCAGCAGTTACCCAGCTTGGGGCGGAACCTACGAGCAGTACTTC. Translation: CASSYPAWGGTYEQYF.

This chain uses TRBV11-2 with TRBJ1-6, with TRBD1 identical over 9 bases. V lost 5 bases, J lost 7 bases, and 9 bases stayed unmatched. Germline CDR1 is SGHAT and CDR2 is FQNNGV. CDR3 length equals 16 residues. This CDR3 reads CASSQTGGIRNSPLHF. The CDR3 DNA is TGTGCCAGCAGCCAGACAGGGGGTATTAGAAATTCACCCCTCCACTTT.